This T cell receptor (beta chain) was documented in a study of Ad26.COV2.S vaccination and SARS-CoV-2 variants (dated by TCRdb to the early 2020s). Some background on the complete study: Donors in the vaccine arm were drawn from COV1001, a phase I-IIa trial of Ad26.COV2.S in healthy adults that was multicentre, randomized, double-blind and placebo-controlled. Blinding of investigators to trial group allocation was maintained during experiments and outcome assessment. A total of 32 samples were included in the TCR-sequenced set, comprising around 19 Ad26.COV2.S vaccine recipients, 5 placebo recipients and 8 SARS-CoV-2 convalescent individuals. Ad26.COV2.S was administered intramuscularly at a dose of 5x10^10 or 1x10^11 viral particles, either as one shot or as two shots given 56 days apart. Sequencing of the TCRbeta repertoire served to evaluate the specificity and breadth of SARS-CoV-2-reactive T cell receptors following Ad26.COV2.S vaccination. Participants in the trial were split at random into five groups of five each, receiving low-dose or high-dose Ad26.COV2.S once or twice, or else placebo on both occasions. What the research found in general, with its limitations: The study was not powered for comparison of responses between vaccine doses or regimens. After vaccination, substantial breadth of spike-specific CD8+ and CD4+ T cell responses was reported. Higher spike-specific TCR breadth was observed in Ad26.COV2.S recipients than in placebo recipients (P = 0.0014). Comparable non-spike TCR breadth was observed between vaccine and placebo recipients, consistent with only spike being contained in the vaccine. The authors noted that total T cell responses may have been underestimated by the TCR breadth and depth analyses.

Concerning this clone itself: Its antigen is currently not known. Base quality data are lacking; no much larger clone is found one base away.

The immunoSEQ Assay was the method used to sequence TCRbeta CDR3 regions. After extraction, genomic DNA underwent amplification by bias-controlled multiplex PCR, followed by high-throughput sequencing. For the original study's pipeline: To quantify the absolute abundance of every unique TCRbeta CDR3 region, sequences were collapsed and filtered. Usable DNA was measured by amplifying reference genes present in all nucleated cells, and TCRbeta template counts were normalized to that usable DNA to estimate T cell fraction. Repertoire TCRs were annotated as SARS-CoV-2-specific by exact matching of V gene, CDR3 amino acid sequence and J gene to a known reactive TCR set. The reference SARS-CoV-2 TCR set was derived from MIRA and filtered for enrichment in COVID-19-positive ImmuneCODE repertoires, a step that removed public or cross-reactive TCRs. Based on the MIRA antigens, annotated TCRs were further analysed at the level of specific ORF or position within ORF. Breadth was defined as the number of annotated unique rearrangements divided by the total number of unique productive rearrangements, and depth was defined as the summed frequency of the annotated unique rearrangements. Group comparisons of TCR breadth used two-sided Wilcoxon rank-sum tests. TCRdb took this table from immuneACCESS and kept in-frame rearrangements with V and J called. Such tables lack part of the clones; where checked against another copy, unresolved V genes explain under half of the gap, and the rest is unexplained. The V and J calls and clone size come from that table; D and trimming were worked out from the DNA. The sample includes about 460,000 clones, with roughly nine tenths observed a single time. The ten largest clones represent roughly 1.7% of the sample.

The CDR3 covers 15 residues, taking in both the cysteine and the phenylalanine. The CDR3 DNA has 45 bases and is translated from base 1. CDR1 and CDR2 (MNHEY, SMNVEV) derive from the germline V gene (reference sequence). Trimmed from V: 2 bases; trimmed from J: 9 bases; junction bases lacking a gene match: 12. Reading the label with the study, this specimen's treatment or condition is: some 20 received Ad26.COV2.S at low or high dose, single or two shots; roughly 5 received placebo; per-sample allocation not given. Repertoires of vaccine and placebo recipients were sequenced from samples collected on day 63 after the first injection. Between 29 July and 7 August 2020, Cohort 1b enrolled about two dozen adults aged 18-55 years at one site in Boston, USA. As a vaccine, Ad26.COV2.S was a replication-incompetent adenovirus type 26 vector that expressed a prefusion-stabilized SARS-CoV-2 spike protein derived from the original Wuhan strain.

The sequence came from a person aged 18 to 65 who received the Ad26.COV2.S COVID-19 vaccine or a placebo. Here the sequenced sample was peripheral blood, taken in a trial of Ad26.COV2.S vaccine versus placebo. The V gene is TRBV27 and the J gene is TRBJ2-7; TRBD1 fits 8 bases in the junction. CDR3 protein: CASSLRSQGGGVQYF. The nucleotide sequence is TGTGCCAGCAGTTTAAGATCACAGGGGGGCGGTGTGCAGTACTTC.